This TCR beta chain was recovered during a study of Ad26.COV2.S vaccination and SARS-CoV-2 variants. The overall study: Donor was in the COV1001 Ad26.COV2.S trial arm. Once, or twice with 56 days between doses, Ad26.COV2.S was given intramuscularly.

Overall study findings and caveats: CD8+ and CD4+ T cells specific for spike reportedly responded with substantial breadth after vaccination.

Regarding this clone: What it recognizes is unknown.

Germline CDR1 is WNHNN and CDR2 is SYGVQD (reference sequence). V lost 5 bases, J lost 4 bases, and 13 bases stayed unmatched. The CDR3 is 16 residues long. Method: immunoSEQ multiplex PCR; TCRdb's copy keeps in-frame clones and lacks some. The sample lists around 400,000 clones, 89% occurring once. As for treatment: roughly 18 received Ad26.COV2.S at low or high dose, single or two shots; about five received placebo; per-sample allocation not given. Sampling was done on day 63 after the first vaccine or placebo injection. The sequence derives from a person between 18 and 59 years old who received the Ad26.COV2.S COVID-19 vaccine or a placebo. Sequenced material: peripheral blood, taken in a trial of Ad26.COV2.S vaccine versus placebo. This chain links TRBV10-1 with TRBJ2-7; TRBD1 agrees at 8 bases. CDR3 nucleotide sequence: TGCGCCAGCAGTTGTCGGGACAGGTCCCTCCGATACGAGCAGTACTTC. Encoded protein: CASSCRDRSLRYEQYF.